The clone carrying this T cell receptor beta chain has a single count. Antigen specificity is unknown. The data belong to a study of cytomegalovirus exposure and HLA in healthy donors. PCR amplification relied on 60 Vbeta primers (plus 13 Jbeta primers). The assay was immunoSEQ multiplex PCR, and TCRdb's table has in-frame clones only and misses some. Among some 76,000 clones listed, nearly 80% were seen once. CDR3 size: 16 residues. Trimming removed 5 bases at V and 1 base at J, with 15 bases between. The V gene's germline CDR1 is LNHDA and CDR2 SQIVND (reference sequence). General observations from the study: When analyzed later, a missense DCLRE1C variant was found to be linked to TCR beta V- and J-gene trimming. Most TCR beta V segments were productive about 87% or about 30% of the time in an earlier analysis. Cytomegalovirus status was reportedly diagnosed by the classifier with high sensitivity and specificity.

The receptor was derived from a woman aged 40 to 50 in good health and CMV-seropositive. The genes are TRBV19 and TRBJ1-5, with a tentative D call TRBD1 (5 bases). Sequenced sample: PBMCs. CDR3 residues: CASSSTQASSNQPQHF. CDR3 DNA: TGTGCCAGTAGTTCCACACAGGCCTCGAGCAATCAGCCCCAGCATTTT.